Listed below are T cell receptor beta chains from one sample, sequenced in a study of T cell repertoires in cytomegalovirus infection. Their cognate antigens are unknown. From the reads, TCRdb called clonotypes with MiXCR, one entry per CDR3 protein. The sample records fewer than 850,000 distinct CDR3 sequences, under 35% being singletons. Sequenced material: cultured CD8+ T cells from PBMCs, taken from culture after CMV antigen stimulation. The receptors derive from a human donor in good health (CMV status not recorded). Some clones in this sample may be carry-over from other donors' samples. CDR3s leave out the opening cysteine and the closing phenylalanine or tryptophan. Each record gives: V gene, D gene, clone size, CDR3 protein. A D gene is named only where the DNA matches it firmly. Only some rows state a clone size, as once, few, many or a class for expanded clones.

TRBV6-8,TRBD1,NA,ASSYTRDRGQDQPQH
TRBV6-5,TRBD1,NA,ASSYLLDGTGDTGELF
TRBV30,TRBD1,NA,AWSKDRNYGYT
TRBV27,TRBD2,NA,ASSARLAGNLEF
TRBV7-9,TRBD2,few,ASSPPKRGGAYEQY
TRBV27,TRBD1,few,ASSLSGTGSQPQH
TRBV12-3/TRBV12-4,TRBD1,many,ASSLGAPGTGGNEQF
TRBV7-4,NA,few,ASSLADLSDSPLH
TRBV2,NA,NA,ARAGFNTEAF
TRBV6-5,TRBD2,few,ASTGLAGGENTGELF
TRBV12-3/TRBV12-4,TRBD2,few,ASSLVAGLATTDTQY
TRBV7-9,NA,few,ASSSPLLVHEQF
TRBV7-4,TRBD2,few,ASSLRGLAGARGTDTQY
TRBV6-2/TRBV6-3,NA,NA,ASSTPVVTWTYYGYT
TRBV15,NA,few,ATSRANNEQF
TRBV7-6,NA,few,ASSFPRTAARDSPLH
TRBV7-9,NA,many,ASSLDDSNSPLH
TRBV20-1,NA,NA,SAGATEAF
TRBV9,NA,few,ASSVEGAGYEQF
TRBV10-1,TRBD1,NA,APIGQGRVKTQY
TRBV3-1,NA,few,ASSKEPDREQF
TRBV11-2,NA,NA,ASSLWDGSNEQF
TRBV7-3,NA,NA,ASSLTWGGRGTEAF
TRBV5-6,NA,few,ASSLGRIGYT
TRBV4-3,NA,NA,ASSQGGTRWTEAF
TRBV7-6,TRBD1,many,ASSSTLQGIYGYT
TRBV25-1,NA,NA,ASRFGPAGGHGYT
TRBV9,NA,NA,ASSVEQTSAYGYT
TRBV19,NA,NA,ASSIWTADQPQH
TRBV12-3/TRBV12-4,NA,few,ASSRLGGTDTQY
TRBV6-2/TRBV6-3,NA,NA,ASSRTDLYGYT
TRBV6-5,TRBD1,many,ASSYRDSRYSNQPQH
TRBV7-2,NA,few,ASSLEGGAFYEQY
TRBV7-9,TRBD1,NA,ASSDRDRGANTEAF
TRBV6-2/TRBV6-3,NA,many,ASSYFVPGRNDGANVLT
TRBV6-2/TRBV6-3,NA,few,ASSYNTLHTDTQY
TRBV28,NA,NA,ASSSNRVSPLH
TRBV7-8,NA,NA,ASKGGGHYGYT
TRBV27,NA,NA,ATSRDGNEQF
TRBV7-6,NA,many,ASSLVVGGLDEQY
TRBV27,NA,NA,ASQGTFNTGELF
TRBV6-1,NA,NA,ASNTWGAVETEAF
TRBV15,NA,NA,ATSRGLGGYT
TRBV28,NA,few,ASRIVKDQYQPQH
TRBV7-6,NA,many,ASSPGGRVSNQPQH
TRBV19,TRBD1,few,ATLDREISSYT
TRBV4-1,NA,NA,ASSQDTSKQF
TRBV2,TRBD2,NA,ASSDTYSGGAGEQY
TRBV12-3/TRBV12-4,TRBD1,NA,ASSLVGQGADTEAF
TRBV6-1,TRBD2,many,ASSENSGGAYNEQF
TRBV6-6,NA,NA,ASSFGPAETQY
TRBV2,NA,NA,ASSEAPGYGYT